This TCR beta chain was documented in a study of Ad26.COV2.S vaccination and SARS-CoV-2 variants. In the study overall: Participant was drawn from the COV1001 Ad26.COV2.S trial arm. Intramuscularly, Ad26.COV2.S was given either once or twice, 56 days apart.

This CDR3 has 16 amino acids. Germline values: CDR1 SGHAT, CDR2 FQNNGV. V lost 3 bases to trimming and J lost 3 bases; unmatched junction nucleotides: 6. The treatment is: some 19 received Ad26.COV2.S at low or high dose, single or two shots; about 5 received placebo; per-sample allocation not given. It was on day 63 after the first vaccine or placebo injection that samples were taken. Sequenced by immunoSEQ multiplex PCR; TCRdb stores in-frame clones only, minus some. The sample lists 400,000 to 450,000 clones, 90% seen once, with approximately 4.3% in the top ten. Specimen: peripheral blood, collected in a trial of Ad26.COV2.S vaccine versus placebo. The rearrangement uses TRBV11-2 and TRBJ2-1; the match to TRBD2 covers 9 bases. This TCR was recovered from a person between 18 and 65 years old who received the Ad26.COV2.S COVID-19 vaccine or a placebo. DNA of the CDR3: TGTGCCAGCAGCTTTATTTCTAGCGGGAACTACAATGAGCAGTTCTTC. Translated: CASSFISSGNYNEQFF.